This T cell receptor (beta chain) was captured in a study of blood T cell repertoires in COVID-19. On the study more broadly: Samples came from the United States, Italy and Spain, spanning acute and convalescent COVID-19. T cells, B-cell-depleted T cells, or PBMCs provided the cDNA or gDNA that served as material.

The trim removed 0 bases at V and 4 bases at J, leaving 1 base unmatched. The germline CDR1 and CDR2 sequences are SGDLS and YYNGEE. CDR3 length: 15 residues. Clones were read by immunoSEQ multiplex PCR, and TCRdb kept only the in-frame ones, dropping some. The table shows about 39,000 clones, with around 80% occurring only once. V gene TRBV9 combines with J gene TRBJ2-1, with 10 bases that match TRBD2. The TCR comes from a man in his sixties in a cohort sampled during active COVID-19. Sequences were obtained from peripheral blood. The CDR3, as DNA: TGTGCCAGCAGCGTAGAACTAGCGGGGTACAATGAGCAGTTCTTC. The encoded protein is CASSVELAGYNEQFF.